This TCR beta chain is from a study of blood T cell repertoires in COVID-19. The V gene's germline CDR1 is SGHTA and CDR2 FQGNSA. This CDR3 comprises 14 residues. Trimming cost V 3 bases and J 9 bases, with 12 bases left between them. This table comes from immunoSEQ multiplex PCR, and its TCRdb copy is limited to in-frame clones, with some not included. The sample includes 300,000 to 400,000 clones, around 87% of them seen just once. This chain connects TRBV7-2 to TRBJ1-6; perhaps TRBD1 as D (5 bases). The sequenced material came from PBMCs or T cells enriched from blood (not recorded which). The source is a woman in her twenties or thirties with acute COVID-19. Here the CDR3 reads CASSFRQGGSPLHF. CDR3 nucleotides: TGTGCCAGCAGCTTTAGGCAGGGAGGTTCACCCCTCCACTTT.